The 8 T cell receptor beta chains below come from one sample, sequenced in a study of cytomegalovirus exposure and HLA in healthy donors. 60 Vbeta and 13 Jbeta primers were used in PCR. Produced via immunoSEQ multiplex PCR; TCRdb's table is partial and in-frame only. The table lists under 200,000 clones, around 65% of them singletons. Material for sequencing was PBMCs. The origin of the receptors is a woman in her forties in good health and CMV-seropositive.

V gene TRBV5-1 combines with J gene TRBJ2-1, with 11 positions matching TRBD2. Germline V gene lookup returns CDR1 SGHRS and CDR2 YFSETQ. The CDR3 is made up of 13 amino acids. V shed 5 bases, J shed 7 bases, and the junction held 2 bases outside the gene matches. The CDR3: CASRTSGKNEQFF. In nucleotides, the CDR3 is TGCGCCAGCAGGACTAGCGGGAAAAATGAGCAGTTCTTC.

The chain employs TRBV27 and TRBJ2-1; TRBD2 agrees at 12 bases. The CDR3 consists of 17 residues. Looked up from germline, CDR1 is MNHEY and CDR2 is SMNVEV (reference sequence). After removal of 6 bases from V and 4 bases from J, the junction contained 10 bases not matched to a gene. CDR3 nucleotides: TGTGCCAGCAGCCAACTAGCGGGAGGAAGTCTTTACAATGAGCAGTTCTTC. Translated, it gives CASSQLAGGSLYNEQFF.

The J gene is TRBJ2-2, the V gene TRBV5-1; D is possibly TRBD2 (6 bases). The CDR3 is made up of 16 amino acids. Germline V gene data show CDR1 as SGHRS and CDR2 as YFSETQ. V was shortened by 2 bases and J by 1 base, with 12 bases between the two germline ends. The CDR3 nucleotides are TGCGCCAGCAGCTTCTATTGGACTAAGAACACCGGGGAGCTGTTTTTT. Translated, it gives CASSFYWTKNTGELFF.

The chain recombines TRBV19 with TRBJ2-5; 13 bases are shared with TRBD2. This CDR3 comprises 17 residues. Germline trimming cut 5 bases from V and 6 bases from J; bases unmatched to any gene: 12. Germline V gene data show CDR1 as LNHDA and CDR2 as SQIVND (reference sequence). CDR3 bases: TGTGCCAGTAGTCCGTGGACTAGCGGGGGCTTGGAAAAGACCCAGTACTTC. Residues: CASSPWTSGGLEKTQYF.

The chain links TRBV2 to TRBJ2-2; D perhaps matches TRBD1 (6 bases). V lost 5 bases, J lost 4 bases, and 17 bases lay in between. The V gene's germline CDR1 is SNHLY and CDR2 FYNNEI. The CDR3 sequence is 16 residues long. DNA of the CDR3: TGTGCCAGCAGTCGGACAGTTTATATGGGCACCGGGGAGCTGTTTTTT. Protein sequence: CASSRTVYMGTGELFF.

This chain's CDR3 is CASSPGTSGGTNYEQYF. The CDR3 coding sequence is TGTGCCAGCAGCCCCGGGACTAGCGGGGGGACTAACTACGAGCAGTACTTC. V is TRBV7-6 and J is TRBJ2-7; 15 bases agree with TRBD2. The CDR3 spans 17 residues. CDR1 is SGHVS and CDR2 is FNYEAQ in the germline V gene. V trimming: 5 bases; J trimming: 3 bases; junction bases outside the gene matches: 8.

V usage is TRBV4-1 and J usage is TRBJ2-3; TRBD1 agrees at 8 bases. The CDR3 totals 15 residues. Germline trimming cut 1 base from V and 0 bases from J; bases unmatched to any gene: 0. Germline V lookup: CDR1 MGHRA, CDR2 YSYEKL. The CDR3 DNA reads TGCGCCAGCAGCCAAGGGACAGGGAGCACAGATACGCAGTATTTT. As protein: CASSQGTGSTDTQYF.

The CDR3 here is CASRAGTSGQETQYF. Written as DNA, the CDR3 is TGTGCCAGCAGAGCCGGGACTAGCGGACAAGAGACCCAGTACTTC. The chain links TRBV5-8 to TRBJ2-5; 11 bases fit TRBD2. Germline trimming cut 5 bases from V and 2 bases from J; bases unmatched to any gene: 5. This CDR3 spans 15 amino acids. Germline assignment: CDR1 SGHTS and CDR2 YDEGEE.